The T cell receptor beta chain under discussion was sequenced for a study of CD8 T cells in ankylosing spondylitis. Findings and limits, study-wide: The study looked at matched synovial fluid samples from ankylosing spondylitis patients. Disease-linked clones were reported to be significantly enriched there. Certain motif variants had earlier been reported in reactive arthritis synovial fluid and blood. Blood from ankylosing spondylitis patients appeared to carry a characteristic roughly eight-variant TCR beta motif.

This clonotype was observed a few times. What it binds is not known. Libraries for TCR beta were made by quantitative 5'-RACE with molecular barcodes. TCRdb re-derived calls from the 5' RACE reads in MiXCR, one entry per CDR3 protein. The table has fewer than 130,000 distinct CDR3 sequences, about 24% seen once; the top ten hold 9% to 15%. Germline lookup yields CDR1 DFQATT and CDR2 SNEGSKA (reference sequence). Trimming cost V 4 bases and J 2 bases, with 11 bases left between them. The CDR3 length is 13 residues. The V gene is TRBV20-1, the J gene TRBJ1-2; TRBD1 might be the D (6 bases). The receptor comes from a male donor with ankylosing spondylitis. Specimen: synovial fluid, either unsorted or a sorted T cell fraction (not recorded which). CDR3 amino acids: CSAKSQGNYGYTF. The CDR3 coding sequence is TGCAGTGCTAAGAGTCAGGGGAACTATGGCTACACCTTC.